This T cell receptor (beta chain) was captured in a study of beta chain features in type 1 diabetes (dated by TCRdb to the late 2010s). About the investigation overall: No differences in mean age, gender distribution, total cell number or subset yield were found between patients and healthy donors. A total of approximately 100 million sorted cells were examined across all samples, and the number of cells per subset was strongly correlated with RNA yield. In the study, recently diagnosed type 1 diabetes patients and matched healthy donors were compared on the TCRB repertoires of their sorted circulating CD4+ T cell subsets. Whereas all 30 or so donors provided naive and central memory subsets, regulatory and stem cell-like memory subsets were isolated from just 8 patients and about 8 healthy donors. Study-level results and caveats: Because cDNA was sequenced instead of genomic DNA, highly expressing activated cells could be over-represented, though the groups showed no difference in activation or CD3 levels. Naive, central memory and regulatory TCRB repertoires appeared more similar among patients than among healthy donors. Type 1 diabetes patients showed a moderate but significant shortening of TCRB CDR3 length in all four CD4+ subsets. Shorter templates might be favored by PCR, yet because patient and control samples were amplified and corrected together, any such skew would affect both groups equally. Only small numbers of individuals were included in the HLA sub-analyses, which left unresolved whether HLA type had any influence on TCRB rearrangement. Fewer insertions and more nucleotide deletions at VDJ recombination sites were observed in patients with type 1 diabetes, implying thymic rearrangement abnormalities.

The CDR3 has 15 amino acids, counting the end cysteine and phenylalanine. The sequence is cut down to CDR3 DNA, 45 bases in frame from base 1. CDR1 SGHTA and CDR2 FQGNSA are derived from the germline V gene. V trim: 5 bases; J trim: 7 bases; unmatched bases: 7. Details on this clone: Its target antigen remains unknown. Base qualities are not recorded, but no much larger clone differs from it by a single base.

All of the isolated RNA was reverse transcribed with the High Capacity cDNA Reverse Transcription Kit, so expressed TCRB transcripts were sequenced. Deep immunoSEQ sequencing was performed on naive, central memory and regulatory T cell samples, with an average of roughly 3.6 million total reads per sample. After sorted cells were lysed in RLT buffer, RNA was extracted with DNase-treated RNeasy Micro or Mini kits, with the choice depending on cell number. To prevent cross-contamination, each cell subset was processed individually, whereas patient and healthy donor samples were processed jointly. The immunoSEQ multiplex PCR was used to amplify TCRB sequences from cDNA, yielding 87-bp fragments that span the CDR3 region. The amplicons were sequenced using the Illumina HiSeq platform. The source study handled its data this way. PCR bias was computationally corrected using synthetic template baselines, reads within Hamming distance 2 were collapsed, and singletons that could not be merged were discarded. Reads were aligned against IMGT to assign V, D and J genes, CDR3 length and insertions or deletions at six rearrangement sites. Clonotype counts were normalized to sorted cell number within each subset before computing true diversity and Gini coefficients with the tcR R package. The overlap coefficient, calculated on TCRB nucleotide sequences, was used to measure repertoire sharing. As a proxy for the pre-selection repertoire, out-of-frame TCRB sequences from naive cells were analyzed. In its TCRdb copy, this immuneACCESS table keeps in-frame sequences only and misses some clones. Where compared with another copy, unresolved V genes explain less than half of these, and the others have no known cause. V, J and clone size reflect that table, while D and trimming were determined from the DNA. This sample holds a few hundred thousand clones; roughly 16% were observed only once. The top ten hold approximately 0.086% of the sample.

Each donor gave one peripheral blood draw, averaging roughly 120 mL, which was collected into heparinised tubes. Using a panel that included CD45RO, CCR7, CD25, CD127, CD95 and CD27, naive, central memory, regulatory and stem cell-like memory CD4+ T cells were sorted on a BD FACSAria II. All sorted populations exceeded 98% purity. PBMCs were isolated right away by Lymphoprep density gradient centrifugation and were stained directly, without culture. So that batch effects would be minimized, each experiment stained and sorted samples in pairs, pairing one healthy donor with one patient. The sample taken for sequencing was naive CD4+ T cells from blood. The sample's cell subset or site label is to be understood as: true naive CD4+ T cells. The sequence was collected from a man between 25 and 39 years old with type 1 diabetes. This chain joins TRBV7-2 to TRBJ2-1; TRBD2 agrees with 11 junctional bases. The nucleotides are TGTGCCAGCAGCCCGACTAGCGGGGTAGGGAATGAGCAGTTCTTC. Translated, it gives CASSPTSGVGNEQFF. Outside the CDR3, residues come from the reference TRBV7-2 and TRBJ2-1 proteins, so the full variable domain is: GAGVSQSPSNKVTEKGKDVELRCDPISGHTALYWYRQSLGQGLEFLIYFQGNSAPDKSGLPSDRFSAERTGGSVSTLTIQRTQQEDSAVYLCASSPTSGVGNEQFFGPGTRLTVL.